A selection of T cell receptor beta chains follows, all from one sample in a study of shared clonotypes between healthy human individuals. Some clones are missing from TCRdb's copy, which holds only in-frame ones; the method was immunoSEQ multiplex PCR. The data show about 2.1 million clones, roughly 95% seen once. The sequenced material came from naive CD8+ T cells from PBMCs. These receptors were collected from a man younger than 35 in good health. Some clones in this sample may be carry-over from other donors' samples. CDR3s include the opening cysteine and the closing phenylalanine or tryptophan. Fields, in order: CDR3 protein, CDR3 DNA, V gene, J gene, clone size, D gene. D genes are given only for firm matches. Clone size is given for some rows only: seen once, a few or many times, or a class if the clone is expanded.

CDR3: CASSLEEKREGLGELFF
DNA: TGCGCCAGCAGCTTGGAAGAAAAGCGGGAGGGGCTCGGGGAGCTGTTTTTT
V: TRBV5-1
J: TRBJ2-2
size: .
D: TRBD2

CDR3: CASSFVRGTTDTQYF
DNA: TGTGCCAGTAGTTTTGTGAGGGGAACCACAGATACGCAGTATTTT
V: TRBV19
J: TRBJ2-3
size: .
D: .

CDR3: CASSPGSGIKYEQYF
DNA: TGTGCCAGCAGCCCGGGGAGCGGGATCAAATACGAGCAGTACTTC
V: TRBV9
J: TRBJ2-7
size: .
D: TRBD2

CDR3: CAIPTSRDYEQYF
DNA: TGTGCCATCCCGACTAGCCGAGACTACGAGCAGTACTTC
V: TRBV7-9
J: TRBJ2-7
size: .
D: TRBD2

CDR3: CASSETGGVPPMGYTF
DNA: TGTGCCAGCAGTGAGACAGGGGGCGTCCCCCCTATGGGCTACACCTTC
V: TRBV11-1
J: TRBJ1-2
size: once
D: TRBD1

CDR3: CASGTSGGNEQFF
DNA: TGTGCCAGCGGGACTAGCGGGGGAAATGAGCAGTTCTTC
V: TRBV5-6
J: TRBJ2-1
size: .
D: TRBD2

CDR3: CATSRPLSAASYEQYF
DNA: TGTGCCACCAGCAGGCCCCTTAGCGCGGCCTCCTACGAGCAGTACTTC
V: TRBV15
J: TRBJ2-7
size: .
D: .

CDR3: CASSPRGLAGDTDTQYF
DNA: TGCGCCAGCAGCCCACGGGGACTAGCGGGAGACACAGATACGCAGTATTTT
V: TRBV5-1
J: TRBJ2-3
size: .
D: TRBD2

CDR3: CASSLLAGGISGTGELFF
DNA: TGTGCCAGCAGCTTATTGGCAGGGGGCATATCGGGCACCGGGGAGCTGTTTTTT
V: TRBV7-6
J: TRBJ2-2
size: .
D: TRBD1

CDR3: CASSETHIKERWAYEQYF
DNA: TGTGCCAGCAGTGAAACCCACATAAAGGAACGGTGGGCCTACGAGCAGTACTTC
V: TRBV2
J: TRBJ2-7
size: .
D: .

CDR3: CASSWGLAGGELYYEQYF
DNA: TGTGCCAGTAGTTGGGGACTAGCGGGAGGGGAGCTTTACTACGAGCAGTACTTC
V: TRBV19
J: TRBJ2-7
size: .
D: TRBD2

CDR3: CASSLRGLYNEQFF
DNA: TGTGCCAGCAGTTTAAGGGGACTCTACAATGAGCAGTTCTTC
V: TRBV27
J: TRBJ2-1
size: .
D: .

CDR3: CASSSGGALVAGVGELFF
DNA: TGTGCCAGCTCATCAGGGGGCGCTTTGGTAGCGGGAGTTGGGGAGCTGTTTTTT
V: TRBV28
J: TRBJ2-2
size: .
D: .

CDR3: CASSRGANVLTF
DNA: TGTGCCAGTAGTAGAGGGGCCAACGTCCTGACTTTC
V: TRBV19
J: TRBJ2-6
size: .
D: .

CDR3: CASSWRGGNEQFF
DNA: TGTGCCAGCAGTTGGCGGGGCGGCAATGAGCAGTTCTTC
V: TRBV2
J: TRBJ2-1
size: .
D: .

CDR3: CASSPRRQGALNTEAFF
DNA: TGTGCCAGCAGCCCAAGACGACAGGGGGCTCTGAACACTGAAGCTTTCTTT
V: TRBV7-2
J: TRBJ1-1
size: .
D: TRBD1

CDR3: CASSYDGQHSYEQYF
DNA: TGTGCCAGCAGTTACGACGGACAGCATTCCTACGAGCAGTACTTC
V: TRBV28
J: TRBJ2-7
size: .
D: .

CDR3: CASSFLQGARTEAFF
DNA: TGTGCCAGCAGCTTCCTACAGGGGGCGCGGACTGAAGCTTTCTTT
V: TRBV9
J: TRBJ1-1
size: .
D: TRBD1

CDR3: CASSPAVYEQYF
DNA: TGTGCCAGCAGCCCCGCGGTCTACGAGCAGTACTTC
V: TRBV28
J: TRBJ2-7
size: .
D: .

CDR3: CASSPRDSSNQPQHF
DNA: TGTGCCAGCAGTCCCCGGGACAGTAGCAATCAGCCCCAGCATTTT
V: TRBV6-5
J: TRBJ1-5
size: .
D: TRBD1

CDR3: CASSPGLAGAYNEQFF
DNA: TGTGCCAGCTCACCGGGACTAGCGGGAGCCTACAATGAGCAGTTCTTC
V: TRBV18
J: TRBJ2-1
size: .
D: TRBD2

CDR3: CSAAGGENTEAFF
DNA: TGCAGCGCCGCTGGGGGCGAGAACACTGAAGCTTTCTTT
V: TRBV29-1
J: TRBJ1-1
size: .
D: .

CDR3: CASSQSRDRAPGPF
DNA: TGCGCCAGCAGCCAAAGCCGGGACAGGGCTCCTGGCCCCTTC
V: TRBV4-1
J: TRBJ1-2
size: .
D: TRBD1

CDR3: CASSQGGLTDPYEQYF
DNA: TGTGCCAGCAGCCAAGGGGGTTTGACCGATCCCTACGAGCAGTACTTC
V: TRBV14
J: TRBJ2-7
size: .
D: .

CDR3: CASSRDTGAGTGELFF
DNA: TGCGCCAGCAGCCGGGATACAGGGGCGGGCACCGGGGAGCTGTTTTTT
V: TRBV4-1
J: TRBJ2-2
size: .
D: TRBD1

CDR3: CASSQGNVRDTQYF
DNA: TGTGCCAGCAGCCAGGGTAATGTTAGGGATACGCAGTATTTT
V: TRBV6-5
J: TRBJ2-3
size: .
D: .